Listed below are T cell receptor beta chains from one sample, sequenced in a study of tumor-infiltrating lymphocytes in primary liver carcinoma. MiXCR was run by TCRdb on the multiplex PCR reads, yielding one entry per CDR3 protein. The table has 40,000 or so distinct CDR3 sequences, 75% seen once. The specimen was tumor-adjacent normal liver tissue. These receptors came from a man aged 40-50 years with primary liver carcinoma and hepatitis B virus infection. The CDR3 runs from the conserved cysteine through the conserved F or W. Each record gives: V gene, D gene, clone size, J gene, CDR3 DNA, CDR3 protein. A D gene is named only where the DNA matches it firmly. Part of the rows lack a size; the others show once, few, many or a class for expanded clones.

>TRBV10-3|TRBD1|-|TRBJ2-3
TGTGTCATAAAGCGATCTGGACAGGGACGAAGCACAGATACGCAGTATTTT
CVIKRSGQGRSTDTQYF
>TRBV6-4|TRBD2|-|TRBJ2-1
TGTGCCAGCAGCCTAAAAGGGACTAGCGGGAATAACCAGCAGTTCTTC
CASSLKGTSGNNQQFF
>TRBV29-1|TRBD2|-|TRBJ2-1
TGCAGCGTTGAGGTGGCCGGGAGGGCGAGCGGTGAGCAGTTCTTC
CSVEVAGRASGEQFF
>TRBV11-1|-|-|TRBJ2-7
TGTGCCAGCAGTTTAGTCTACGAGCATTACTTC
CASSLVYEHYF
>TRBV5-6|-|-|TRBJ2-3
TGTGCCAGCAGCTTAACCAGGATGGTATCAGATACGCAGTATTTT
CASSLTRMVSDTQYF
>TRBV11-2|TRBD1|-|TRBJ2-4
TGTGACAGCAGCTCCGGGACAGGGGATAACGTGCAGTACTTC
CDSSSGTGDNVQYF
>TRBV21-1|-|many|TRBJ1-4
TGTGCCAGCAGCACCCCTCCCGACAGGGGGAAGGAAAAACTGTTTTTT
CASSTPPDRGKEKLFF
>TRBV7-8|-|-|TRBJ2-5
TGTGCCAGCAACTTAAGAGCTTGGGACACTCAAGAGACCCAGTACTTC
CASNLRAWDTQETQYF
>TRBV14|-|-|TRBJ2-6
TGTGTCAGCAGCCAAGGCGCAGCTGAGGCCAACGTCCTGACTTTC
CVSSQGAAEANVLTF
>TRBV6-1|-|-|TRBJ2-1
TGTGCCAGCTATGAAGCCGGAGCGGAGGGTTACAATGAGCAGTTCTTC
CASYEAGAEGYNEQFF
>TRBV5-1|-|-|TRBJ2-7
TGCACCAGCAGCAGTCGCCGGACAGATAAACACGAGCAGTACTTC
CTSSSRRTDKHEQYF
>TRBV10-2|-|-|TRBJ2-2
TGCGCCAACAGTGGACGAAGAGGGAGTGGGGAGTTGTTTTTT
CANSGRRGSGELFF
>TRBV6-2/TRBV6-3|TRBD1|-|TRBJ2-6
TGTGCCAGCATGAGGGACAGGGTACACTCTGGGGCCAACGTCCTGACATTC
CASMRDRVHSGANVLTF
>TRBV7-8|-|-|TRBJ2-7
TGTGCCAGCGGCTTAAATGTGGAGACAGGATGGTACTTC
CASGLNVETGWYF
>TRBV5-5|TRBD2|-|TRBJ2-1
TGTACCAGCAGCTCCTTAGGGACTAGCGGCGGGAATGAGCAGTTCTTC
CTSSSLGTSGGNEQFF
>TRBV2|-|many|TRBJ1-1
TGTGCCAGCAGGATACTCGGTGGTAACACTGAAGCTTTCTTT
CASRILGGNTEAFF
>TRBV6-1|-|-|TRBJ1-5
TGTACCAGCAGTGGAGAGAGGAATCAGCCCCAACATTTT
CTSSGERNQPQHF
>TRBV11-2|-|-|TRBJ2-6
TGTGCCACCCAGTGGTCACGCTCTGGGGTCAACGTCCTGACTTTC
CATQWSRSGVNVLTF
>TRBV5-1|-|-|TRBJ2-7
TGTGCCAACAGCGCCGGACATCTCTACGAGCAGTACTTC
CANSAGHLYEQYF
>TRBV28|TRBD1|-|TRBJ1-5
TGTGCCAGCAGCGGGAGGACAGGGGGCGGTCAGCCCCAGCATTTT
CASSGRTGGGQPQHF
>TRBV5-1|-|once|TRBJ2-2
TGCGCCAGCAGCTCAGGACAAATCACCGGGGAGCTGCTTTTT
CASSSGQITGELLF
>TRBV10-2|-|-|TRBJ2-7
TGCGCCATCAGTGAGACCTATGAGCAGTACTTC
CAISETYEQYF
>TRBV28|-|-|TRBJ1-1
TGTGCCAGCACCCAAGTGGGGTTGTGGGCTGTAACTTTCTTT
CASTQVGLWAVTFF
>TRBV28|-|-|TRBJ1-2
TGTGCCGGCAGACTAACCGGGTCAACGCAGGGCTACAGCTTC
CAGRLTGSTQGYSF
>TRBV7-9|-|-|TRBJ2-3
TGTGCCAGCAGCTTGATCGTCGTGACCGCTAATACAGATAAGCAGTATTTT
CASSLIVVTANTDKQYF
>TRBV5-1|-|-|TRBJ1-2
TGCGCCAGCAGCTTGGAGAGGGTCACGGGGGATAGCTATACCTTC
CASSLERVTGDSYTF
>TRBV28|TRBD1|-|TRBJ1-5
TGTGCCAGCAGGTCGACAGGGGCCTCCCGGCCTCAGCATTTT
CASRSTGASRPQHF
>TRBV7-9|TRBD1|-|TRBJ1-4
TGTGCCAGCAGCCATCCGGGACAGGGTAAACGTGAAAAACTGTTTTTT
CASSHPGQGKREKLFF
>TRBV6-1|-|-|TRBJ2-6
TGTGCCAGCGGTGAACAGCCCAAGGCTGGGGCCTACGTCCTGACTTTC
CASGEQPKAGAYVLTF
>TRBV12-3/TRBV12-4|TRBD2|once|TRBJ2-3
TGTGCCAGCAGTTTAGCGGGAGGGGAGAGGAATACGCAGTATTTT
CASSLAGGERNTQYF
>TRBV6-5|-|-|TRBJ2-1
TGTGCCAACAGTTACTCCGGGAATAGCGGAAGAGGGAATGAGCAGTTCTTC
CANSYSGNSGRGNEQFF
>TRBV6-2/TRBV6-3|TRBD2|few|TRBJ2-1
TGTGCCAGCAGTCCCCGGATTAGCGGGAGAGTAAATGAGCAGTTCTTC
CASSPRISGRVNEQFF
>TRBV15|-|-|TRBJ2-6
TGTGCCACCAGCAGAGTAGAGGGGTCCTACTCTGGGGCCAACGTCCTGACTTTC
CATSRVEGSYSGANVLTF
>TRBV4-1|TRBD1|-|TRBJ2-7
TGCGCCAGCATCAATCGGGACAGGGGGCTACCCTCCTACGAGCAGTACTTC
CASINRDRGLPSYEQYF
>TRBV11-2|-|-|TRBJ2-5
TGTGCCAGCAGCCTCGGAATGGGGGTCGGAGGGAACTTC
CASSLGMGVGGNF
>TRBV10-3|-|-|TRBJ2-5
TGTGCCATCCGAGGGACTCAAGAAGAGACCCAGTACTTC
CAIRGTQEETQYF
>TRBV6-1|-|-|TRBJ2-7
TGTGCCAACAGTGAAGAGAGCGGAAGCTCCTACGAGCAGTACTTC
CANSEESGSSYEQYF
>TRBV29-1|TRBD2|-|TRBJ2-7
TGCAGTATTGAACTAGCGGATTACGAGCAGTACTTC
CSIELADYEQYF
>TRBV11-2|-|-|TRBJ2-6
TGTGCAAGCAGCATGGGGGGAGACAGGGTCATTTCCCTCTCTGGGGTCAACGTCCTGATTTTC
CASSMGGDRVISLSGVNVLIF
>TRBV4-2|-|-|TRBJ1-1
TGTACAAGCAGCCCGGAAATTGAAGCTTTCTTT
CTSSPEIEAFF
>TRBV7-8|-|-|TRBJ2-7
TGTGCCAGCAGCTTATCGGTTCAGTACGAGCAGTACTTC
CASSLSVQYEQYF
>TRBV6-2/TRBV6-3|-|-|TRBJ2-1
TGTGCTTGCAGTACAAACAGTGAGCAGTTCTTC
CACSTNSEQFF
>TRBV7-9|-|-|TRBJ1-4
TGTGCTAGCAGCCATCCGGGACATGGGAAAGGTGAAAAACTGTTTTTT
CASSHPGHGKGEKLFF
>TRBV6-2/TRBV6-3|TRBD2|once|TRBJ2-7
TGTGCCAGCACCACTCCTACTAGCGGAGGGTACGAGCAGTACTTC
CASTTPTSGGYEQYF
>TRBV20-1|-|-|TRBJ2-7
TGCAGTGTCCCCCTTGTGGGAGGTTACGAGCAGTACTTC
CSVPLVGGYEQYF
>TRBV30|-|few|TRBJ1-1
TGTGCCTGGAGTGCAGCCGGGACGGAGAACACTGAAGCTTTCTTT
CAWSAAGTENTEAFF